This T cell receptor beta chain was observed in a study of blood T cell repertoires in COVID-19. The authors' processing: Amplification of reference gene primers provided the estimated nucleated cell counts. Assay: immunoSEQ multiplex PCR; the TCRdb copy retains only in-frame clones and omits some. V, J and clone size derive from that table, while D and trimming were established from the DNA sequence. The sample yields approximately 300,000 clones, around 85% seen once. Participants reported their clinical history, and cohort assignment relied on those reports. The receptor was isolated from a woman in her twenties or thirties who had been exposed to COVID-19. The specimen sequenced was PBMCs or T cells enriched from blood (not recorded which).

The CDR3: CASSKTWTSGRAWYF. The CDR3 DNA reads TGTGCCAGCAGCAAAACCTGGACTAGCGGGAGGGCGTGGTACTTC. V gene TRBV21-1 combines with J gene TRBJ2-7; the DNA was not compared with TRBD2, the D call given in the table. TRBV21-1 is flagged as a pseudogene. This CDR3 spans 15 amino acids.